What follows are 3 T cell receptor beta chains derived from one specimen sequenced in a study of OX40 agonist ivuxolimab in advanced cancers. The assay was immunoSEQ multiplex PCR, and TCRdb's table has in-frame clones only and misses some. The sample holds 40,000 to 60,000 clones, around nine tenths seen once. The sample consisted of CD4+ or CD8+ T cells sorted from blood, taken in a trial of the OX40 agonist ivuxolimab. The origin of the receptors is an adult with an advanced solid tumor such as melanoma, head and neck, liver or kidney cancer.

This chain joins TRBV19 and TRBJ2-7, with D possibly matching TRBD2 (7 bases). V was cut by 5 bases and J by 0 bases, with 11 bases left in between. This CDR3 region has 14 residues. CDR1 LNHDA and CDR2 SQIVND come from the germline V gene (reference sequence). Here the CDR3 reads CASSYRGASYEQYF. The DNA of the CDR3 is TGTGCCAGTAGTTACCGGGGGGCCTCCTACGAGCAGTACTTC.

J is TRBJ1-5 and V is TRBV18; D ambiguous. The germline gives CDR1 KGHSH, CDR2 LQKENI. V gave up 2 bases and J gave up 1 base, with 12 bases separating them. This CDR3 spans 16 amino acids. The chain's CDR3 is CASSPSPPASNQPQHF. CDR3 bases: TGTGCCAGCTCACCAAGTCCCCCGGCAAGCAATCAGCCCCAGCATTTT.

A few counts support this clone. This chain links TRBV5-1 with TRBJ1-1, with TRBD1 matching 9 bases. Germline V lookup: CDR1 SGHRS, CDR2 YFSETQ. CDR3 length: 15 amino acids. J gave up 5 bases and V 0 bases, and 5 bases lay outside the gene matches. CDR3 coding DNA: TGCGCCAGCAGCTTGGCCGGTGACAGGGGGACTGAAGCTTTCTTT. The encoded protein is CASSLAGDRGTEAFF.